The rows below give T cell receptor beta chains drawn from one sample of a study of shared clonotypes between healthy human individuals. The repertoire was sequenced with immunoSEQ multiplex PCR; TCRdb's copy has only in-frame clones and lacks some. The sample holds 550,000 to 600,000 clones, roughly 98% seen once. The sample taken for sequencing was naive CD8+ T cells sorted from blood. Receptors originate from a man younger than 45 in good health. CDR3s include the opening cysteine and the closing phenylalanine or tryptophan. Fields, in order: V gene, clone size, D gene, J gene, CDR3 protein, CDR3 DNA. D genes are given only for firm matches. Rows give clone size only sometimes, using once, few, many, or a class for an expanded clone.

V: TRBV27; size: once; D: TRBD2; J: TRBJ2-1; CDR3: CASRSGTNSYNEQFF; DNA: TGTGCCAGCAGGTCCGGGACTAACTCCTACAATGAGCAGTTCTTC
V: TRBV5-1; size: NA; D: TRBD2; J: TRBJ2-5; CDR3: CASSFGLAVFGETQYF; DNA: TGCGCCAGCAGCTTCGGACTAGCGGTTTTTGGAGAGACCCAGTACTTC
V: TRBV4-3; size: NA; D: NA; J: TRBJ1-1; CDR3: CASSFRGANTEAFF; DNA: TGCGCCAGCAGTTTTAGGGGCGCGAACACTGAAGCTTTCTTT
V: TRBV29-1; size: NA; D: TRBD1; J: TRBJ1-1; CDR3: CSVARGLSEAFF; DNA: TGCAGCGTTGCCAGGGGGCTATCAGAAGCTTTCTTT
V: TRBV7-9; size: NA; D: NA; J: TRBJ2-2; CDR3: CASSLIARGGELFF; DNA: TGTGCCAGCAGCCTTATCGCCCGAGGTGGGGAGCTGTTTTTT
V: TRBV6-4; size: NA; D: NA; J: TRBJ2-1; CDR3: CASSPSGSPEDEQFF; DNA: TGTGCCAGCAGTCCATCCGGGTCTCCCGAGGACGAGCAGTTCTTC
V: TRBV27; size: NA; D: TRBD1; J: TRBJ2-7; CDR3: CASSARGPFEQYF; DNA: TGTGCCAGCAGTGCCAGGGGGCCGTTCGAGCAGTACTTC
V: TRBV6-6; size: NA; D: NA; J: TRBJ1-5; CDR3: CASSRYSNQPQHF; DNA: TGTGCCAGCAGCCGGTATAGCAATCAGCCCCAGCATTTT
V: TRBV11-2; size: NA; D: NA; J: TRBJ2-5; CDR3: CASRGGQETQYF; DNA: TGTGCCAGCAGGGGGGGCCAAGAGACCCAGTACTTC
V: TRBV6-5; size: NA; D: TRBD1; J: TRBJ2-7; CDR3: CASSYGWTGNYEQYF; DNA: TGTGCCAGCAGTTACGGCTGGACAGGCAACTACGAGCAGTACTTC
V: TRBV29-1; size: NA; D: NA; J: TRBJ1-1; CDR3: CSVEGVVTEAFF; DNA: TGCAGCGTTGAGGGGGTTGTAACTGAAGCTTTCTTT
V: TRBV5-1; size: NA; D: NA; J: TRBJ2-3; CDR3: CASRRGDVGDTRYF; DNA: TGCGCCAGCAGGCGAGGGGACGTGGGGGATACGCGGTATTTT
V: TRBV9; size: NA; D: TRBD2; J: TRBJ2-7; CDR3: CASSVGGSEYEQYF; DNA: TGTGCCAGCAGCGTAGGCGGGAGTGAGTACGAGCAGTACTTC
V: TRBV27; size: once; D: TRBD2; J: TRBJ2-1; CDR3: CASSLQRPIGGRGDNEQFF; DNA: TGTGCCAGCAGTCTCCAAAGACCCATCGGCGGGAGAGGGGACAATGAGCAGTTCTTC